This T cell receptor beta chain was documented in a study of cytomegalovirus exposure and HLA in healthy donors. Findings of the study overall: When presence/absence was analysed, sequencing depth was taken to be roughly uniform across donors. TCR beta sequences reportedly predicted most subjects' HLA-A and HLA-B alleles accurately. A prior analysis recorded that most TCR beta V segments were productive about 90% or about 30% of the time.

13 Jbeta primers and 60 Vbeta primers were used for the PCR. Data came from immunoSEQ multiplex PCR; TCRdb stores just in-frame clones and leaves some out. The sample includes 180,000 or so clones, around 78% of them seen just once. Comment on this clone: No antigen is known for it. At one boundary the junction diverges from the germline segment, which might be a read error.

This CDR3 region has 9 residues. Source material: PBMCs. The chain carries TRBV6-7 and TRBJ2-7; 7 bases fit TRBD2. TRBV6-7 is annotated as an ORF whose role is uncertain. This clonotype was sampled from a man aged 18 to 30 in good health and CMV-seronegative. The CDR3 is CAPGRDWSF. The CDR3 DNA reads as TGTGCCCCAGGGAGGGACTGGTCCTTC.